This TCR beta chain was identified during a study of blood T cell repertoires in COVID-19. Study at large: Samples taken during acute and convalescent COVID-19 were collected in the United States, Italy and Spain. Sample material is recorded as cDNA or gDNA derived from T cells, B-cell-depleted T cells, or PBMCs.

Sequenced by immunoSEQ multiplex PCR; TCRdb stores in-frame clones only, minus some. The repertoire holds some 100,000 clones, with 80% to 90% as singletons. The germline V and J ends were trimmed by 6 bases and 0 bases, with 17 bases remaining between them. The CDR3 has 16 residues. CDR1 and CDR2 (germline): MDHEN, SYDVKM. The gene calls are TRBV28 and TRBJ1-1; tentative D call: TRBD1 (5 bases). The sample comprised peripheral blood. The source of this sequence is a human donor in a cohort sampled during active COVID-19. The CDR3 DNA reads as TGTGCCAGCAGCCCTACCAGGGTTGCTATGAACACTGAAGCTTTCTTT. The encoded protein is CASSPTRVAMNTEAFF.